This T cell receptor beta chain was found in a study of blood T cell repertoires in COVID-19. Study information: The United States, Italy and Spain supplied acute and convalescent COVID-19 samples.

The CDR3 sequence is 13 residues long. Germline CDR1 and CDR2: SGHNT and YYREEE (reference sequence). V gave up 4 bases and J gave up 7 bases; unmatched junction bases: 1. Authors' methods: Estimation of nucleated cell counts was performed using reference gene primer amplification. The protocol was immunoSEQ multiplex PCR, while the TCRdb copy is restricted to in-frame clones and leaves out a portion. D and trimming come from the DNA, and the V and J calls and clone size come from that table. The sample shows tens of thousands of clones, around nine tenths of them seen only once. This clonotype originated in a man aged 40-55 years with acute or convalescent COVID-19. J is TRBJ2-1 and V is TRBV5-4, with 11 bases fitting TRBD2. The sample comprised peripheral blood. This chain's CDR3 is CASSRTSGNEQFF. CDR3 coding DNA: TGTGCCAGCAGCCGGACTAGCGGGAATGAGCAGTTCTTC.